This T cell receptor (beta chain) was observed in a study of OX40 agonist ivuxolimab in advanced cancers. For context, the study as a whole: Ivuxolimab, which targeted the costimulatory receptor OX40 (CD134), was an agonistic, fully human IgG2 monoclonal antibody. Intravenous ivuxolimab was administered to patients every 2 weeks at six dose levels: 0.01, 0.1, 0.3, 1.5, 3 and 10 mg/kg. Of the 50 to 55 dose-escalation patients, hepatocellular carcinoma was present in about 19, melanoma in roughly 15, renal cell carcinoma in 9 and head and neck cancer in 9. The dose-escalation cohort was roughly 80% male with a mean age of around 64 years, ranging from about 23 to 85. Patients were allowed to have had prior anti-PD-1, anti-PD-L1 or anti-CTLA-4 therapy, and approximately 40% of the dose-escalation patients had been treated with checkpoint inhibitors. Partial responses occurred in three dose-escalation patients: two with cutaneous melanoma and one with hepatocellular carcinoma. Peripheral TCRbeta sequencing aimed to test whether ivuxolimab altered TCR sequence diversity and caused clonal T-cell expansion. The paper reports the monotherapy dose-escalation portion (N of about 56 patients) of the phase I ivuxolimab trial. Beyond this particular receptor, the publication reports: At doses of 0.1 to 3.0 mg/kg, clonal expansion of both CD4+ and CD8+ T cells in blood was seen between baseline and week 6. On average, CD8+ T cells showed more expanded clones than CD4+ T cells after ivuxolimab. In the 0.1-3.0 mg/kg groups, partial responders were among the patients with the lowest normalized peripheral clonal expansion, particularly in CD8+ T cells. Low levels of normalized T-cell clonal expansion were also seen in some nonresponding patients. Antigen specificity was not determined for the clonally expanded peripheral T cells.

The junction shows trimming of 5 bases on V and 7 bases on J, and the gene matches do not reach 8 bases of it. CDR1 and CDR2 (SEHNR, FQNEAQ) derive from the germline V gene (reference sequence). Reading from cysteine to phenylalanine, the CDR3 counts 13 amino acids. The DNA shown is the 39-base CDR3, in frame from base 1. Patients with autoimmune disease history or receiving systemic immunosuppression were excluded from the trial. Peripheral blood for TCR sequencing was collected from all dose cohorts at baseline, on cycle 4 day 1, and on cycle 7 day 1. Samples came from an open-label, multicenter, first-in-human phase I dose-escalation trial of ivuxolimab. Adults with locally advanced or metastatic melanoma, renal cell carcinoma, hepatocellular carcinoma or head and neck squamous cell carcinoma were enrolled in the trial. Before TCR sequencing, CD4+ T cells and CD8+ T cells were sorted from peripheral blood as separate populations.

As for this clone: Its recognized antigen is unknown. No base qualities exist here, and no much larger clone lies one base off it.

Genomic DNA was isolated from the sorted cells so that the TCRbeta CDR3 region could be sequenced. TCRbeta CDR3 regions were sequenced using the immunoSEQ Assay. TCRdb holds this immuneACCESS table with in-frame rearrangements only. Some clones are missing; in checked studies, unresolved V genes explain under half, and the rest has no known cause. This sample has 100,000 or so clones in its table, and approximately 89% of those were observed once. The ten biggest clones cover roughly 0.56% of the sample. Sequenced material: CD4+ or CD8+ T cells sorted from blood, taken in a trial of the OX40 agonist ivuxolimab. The rearrangement joined TRBV7-9 to TRBJ2-7; TRBD2 lines up with 7 middle nucleotides. The receptor comes from an adult with an advanced solid tumor such as melanoma, head and neck, liver or kidney cancer. The DNA is as follows: TGTGCCAGCAGCCACGGGAGGCTAGTGGAGCAGTACTTC. Translated, this gives CASSHGRLVEQYF.